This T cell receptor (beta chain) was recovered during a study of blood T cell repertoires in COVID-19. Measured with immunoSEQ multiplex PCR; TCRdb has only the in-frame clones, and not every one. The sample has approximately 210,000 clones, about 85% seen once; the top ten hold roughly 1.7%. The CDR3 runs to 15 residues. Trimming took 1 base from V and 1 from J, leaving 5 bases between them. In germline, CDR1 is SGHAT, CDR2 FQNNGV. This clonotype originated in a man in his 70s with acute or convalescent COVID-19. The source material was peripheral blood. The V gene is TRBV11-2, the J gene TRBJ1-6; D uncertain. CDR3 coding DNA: TGTGCCAGCAGCTTAGCCGGTTCCTATAATTCACCCCTCCACTTT. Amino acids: CASSLAGSYNSPLHF. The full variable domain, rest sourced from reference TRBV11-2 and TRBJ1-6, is EAGVAQSPRYKIIEKRQSVAFWCNPISGHATLYWYQQILGQGPKLLIQFQNNGVVDDSQLPKDRFSAERLKGVDSTLKIQPAKLEDSAVYLCASSLAGSYNSPLHFGNGTRLTVT.